A single sample is the source of the 15 T cell receptor beta chains below, sequenced in a study of blood T cell repertoires in COVID-19 (dated by TCRdb to about 2020). The receptor library was made with the immunoSEQ multiplex PCR assay. TCRdb took this table from immuneACCESS and kept in-frame rearrangements with V and J called. Such tables lack part of the clones; where checked against another copy, unresolved V genes explain under half of the gap, and the rest is unexplained. The sample table holds under 200,000 clones, of which more than 75% were seen once. In total, the top ten clones hold roughly 2% of the sample. The sample comprised peripheral blood. All receptors derive from a man aged 18-30 years with acute or convalescent COVID-19.

The rearrangement links TRBV3-1 (or the pseudogene TRBV3-2) to TRBJ1-1; D unclear. This CDR3 contains 16 residues. V shed 1 base and J shed 3 bases, with 15 bases lying between them. Per germline, CDR1 LGHDT and CDR2 YNNKEL (reference sequence). The DNA for the CDR3 is TGTGCCAGCAGCCAAGGAAGACTGAGCGGGGACACTGAAGCTTTCTTT. Translation: CASSQGRLSGDTEAFF.

V usage is TRBV14 and J usage is TRBJ2-7; 8 bases match TRBD1. The germline V gene has CDR1 SGHDN and CDR2 FVKESK. With V trimmed by 2 bases and J by 3 bases, 3 bases remained unmatched. The CDR3 contains 14 residues. The CDR3 DNA sequence: TGTGCCAGCAGCCAAAGTGGACAGGGCTACGAGCAGTACTTC. Residues: CASSQSGQGYEQYF.

The chain is built from TRBV5-1 and TRBJ2-7, with 7 nucleotides matching TRBD1. Germline lookup yields CDR1 SGHRS and CDR2 YFSETQ. After removal of 7 bases from V and 4 bases from J, the junction contained 14 bases not matched to a gene. The length of the CDR3 is 15 residues. CDR3 residues: CASQGMIQGSYEQYF. The CDR3 region has the DNA TGCGCCAGCCAAGGGATGATACAGGGGTCTTACGAGCAGTACTTC.

The chain has TRBV30 and TRBJ1-1; D remains unclear. The CDR3 loop spans 12 amino acids. Per the germline V gene, CDR1 is GTSNPN and CDR2 is SVGIG (reference sequence). V lost 4 bases to trimming and J lost 2 bases, with 8 bases between them. The CDR3 region is CAWNKINTEAFF. The CDR3 DNA sequence: TGTGCCTGGAACAAGATAAACACTGAAGCTTTCTTT.

The V and J genes are TRBV5-6 and TRBJ2-1, with 14 bases identical to TRBD2. V shed 1 base and J 7 bases; nucleotides not matched to a gene: 4. CDR1 is SGHDT and CDR2 is YYEEEE in the germline V gene. The CDR3 runs 16 residues. DNA of the CDR3: TGTGCCAGCAGCTTGCTCGGGACTAGCGGGAGTAATGAGCAGTTCTTC. Translating it yields CASSLLGTSGSNEQFF. Full variable domain (rest looked up from reference TRBV5-6 and TRBJ2-1): DAGVTQSPTHLIKTRGQQVTLRCSPKSGHDTVSWYQQALGQGPQFIFQYYEEEERQRGNFPDRFSGHQFPNYSSELNVNALLLGDSALYLCASSLLGTSGSNEQFFGPGTRLTVL.

The chain recombines TRBV10-3 with TRBJ2-2; TRBD1 agrees at 7 bases. V lost 10 bases to trimming and J lost 3 bases; unmatched junction nucleotides: 8. The germline CDR1 and CDR2 sequences are ENHRY and SYGVKD. CDR3 length equals 14 residues. For the CDR3, the DNA is TGTGCCACCTTGGACAGGCCGGACACCGGGGAGCTGTTTTTT. The encoded protein is CATLDRPDTGELFF.

A note on this clone: The sample carries other DNA sequences with the same CDR3. The chain joins TRBV6-5 to TRBJ2-7; no clear D. Trimming shortened V by 4 bases and J by 0 bases, and 4 bases separated the two germline ends. The length of the CDR3 is 12 residues. Germline-derived CDR1 and CDR2 are MNHEY and SVGAGI. CDR3 in amino acids: CASSSSSYEQYF. The DNA of the CDR3 is TGTGCCAGCAGTTCGAGCTCCTACGAGCAGTACTTC.

The chain combines TRBV4-2 with TRBJ2-5; TRBD2 matches 10 bases. The V segment lost 0 bases and the J segment 4 bases; nucleotides outside the gene matches: 5. The CDR3 sequence is 16 residues long. CDR1 and CDR2 (germline): LGHNA, YNFKEQ. Here the CDR3 reads CASSQDQASGRETQYF. As DNA, the CDR3 is TGTGCCAGCAGCCAAGATCAGGCTAGCGGGAGAGAGACCCAGTACTTC.

The chain combines TRBV6-5 with TRBJ1-1; D not certain. The V end was cut by 7 bases, the J end by 4 bases, with 16 bases between. The germline V gene has CDR1 MNHEY and CDR2 SVGAGI. The CDR3 is made up of 14 amino acids. CDR3 region: CASNSPGEGTEAFF. CDR3 nucleotide sequence: TGTGCCAGCAATTCCCCGGGCGAGGGCACTGAAGCTTTCTTT.

This clone is a singleton in its sample. This chain joins TRBV10-3 and TRBJ1-1; 8 positions agree with TRBD1. Trimming removed 3 bases from V and 1 base from J; junction bases left unmatched: 4. The CDR3 covers 15 residues. Germline V gives CDR1 ENHRY, CDR2 SYGVKD. The CDR3 sequence is CAISDGTGQNTEAFF. CDR3 coding DNA: TGTGCCATCAGTGATGGGACAGGCCAGAACACTGAAGCTTTCTTT.

This chain uses TRBV5-1 with TRBJ2-1, with D possibly being TRBD2 (6 bases). Trimming took 0 bases from V and 3 from J, leaving 25 bases between them. Germline V gene data show CDR1 as SGHRS and CDR2 as YFSETQ. This CDR3 region has 20 residues. The CDR3 loop reads CASSLVAMDLTGGLYNEQFF. The CDR3 nucleotides read TGCGCCAGCAGCTTGGTGGCAATGGACCTAACTGGGGGACTCTACAATGAGCAGTTCTTC.

The V call is TRBV25-1, the J call TRBJ1-6; D gene ambiguous. Trimming removed 5 bases at V and 2 bases at J, with 7 bases between. Looked up from germline, CDR1 is MGHDK and CDR2 is SYGVNS. The length of the CDR3 is 14 residues. The DNA for the CDR3 is TGTGCCAGCAGTAGAGAGGCCTATAATTCACCCCTCCACTTT. Protein product: CASSREAYNSPLHF.

In nucleotides, the CDR3 is TGTGCCAGCAGCTTATATCACGGGGGCAATCAGCCCCAGCATTTT. Its translation: CASSLYHGGNQPQHF. The rearrangement joins TRBV11-2 to TRBJ1-5; D is unresolved. Germline V gene sequence: CDR1 SGHAT, CDR2 FQNNGV. The length of the CDR3 is 15 residues. Trimming left V 2 bases short and J 2 bases short, with 10 bases between.

This clone was observed a few times. V and J are TRBV3-1 (or the pseudogene TRBV3-2) and TRBJ1-1; 7 bases agree with TRBD1. Trimming at V came to 1 base and at J to 4 bases, leaving 9 bases not matched to a gene. CDR1 and CDR2 (germline): LGHDT, YNNKEL (reference sequence). This CDR3 has 16 residues. This CDR3 reads CASSQVRIQGGTEAFF. The CDR3 region has the DNA TGTGCCAGCAGCCAAGTGAGGATTCAGGGGGGCACTGAAGCTTTCTTT.

The genes are TRBV9 and TRBJ2-1, with TRBD1 matching over 8 bases. Germline lookup yields CDR1 SGDLS and CDR2 YYNGEE. The CDR3 extends over 15 amino acids. V lost 1 base and J lost 4; bases outside the gene matches: 4. In nucleotides, the CDR3 is TGTGCCAGCAGCGTATTTACAGGGGGATACAATGAGCAGTTCTTC. Protein product: CASSVFTGGYNEQFF.